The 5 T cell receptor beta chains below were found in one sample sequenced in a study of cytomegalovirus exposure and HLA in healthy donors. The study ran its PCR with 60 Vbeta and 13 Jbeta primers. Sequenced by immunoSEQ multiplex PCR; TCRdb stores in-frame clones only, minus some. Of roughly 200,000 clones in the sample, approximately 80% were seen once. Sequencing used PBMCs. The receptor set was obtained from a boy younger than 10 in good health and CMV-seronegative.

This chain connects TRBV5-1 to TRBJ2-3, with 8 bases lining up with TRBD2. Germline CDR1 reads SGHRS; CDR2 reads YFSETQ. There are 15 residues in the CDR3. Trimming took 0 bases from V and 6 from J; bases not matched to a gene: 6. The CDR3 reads CASSLAGRGVDTQYF. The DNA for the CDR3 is TGCGCCAGCAGCTTGGCCGGGAGGGGCGTGGATACGCAGTATTTT.

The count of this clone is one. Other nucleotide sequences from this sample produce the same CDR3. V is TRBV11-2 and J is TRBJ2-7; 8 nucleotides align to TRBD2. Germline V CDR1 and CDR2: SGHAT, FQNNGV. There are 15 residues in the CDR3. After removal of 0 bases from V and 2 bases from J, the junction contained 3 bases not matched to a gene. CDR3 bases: TGTGCCAGCAGCTTAGATCGGGGGGGAACCTACGAGCAGTACTTC. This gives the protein CASSLDRGGTYEQYF.

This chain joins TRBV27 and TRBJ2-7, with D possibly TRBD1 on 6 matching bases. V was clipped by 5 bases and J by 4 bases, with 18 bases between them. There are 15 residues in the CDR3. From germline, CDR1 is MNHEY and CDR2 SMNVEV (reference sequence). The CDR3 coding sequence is TGTGCCAGCAGTCTCCGGGACACCATACAATACGAGCAGTACTTC. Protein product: CASSLRDTIQYEQYF.

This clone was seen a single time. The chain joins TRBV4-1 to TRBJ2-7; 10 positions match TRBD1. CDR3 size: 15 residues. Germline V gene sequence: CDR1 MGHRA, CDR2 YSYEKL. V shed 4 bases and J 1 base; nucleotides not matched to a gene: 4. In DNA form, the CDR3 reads TGCGCCAGCAGCCCGGGACAGGGGTTTTCCTACGAGCAGTACTTC. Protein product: CASSPGQGFSYEQYF.

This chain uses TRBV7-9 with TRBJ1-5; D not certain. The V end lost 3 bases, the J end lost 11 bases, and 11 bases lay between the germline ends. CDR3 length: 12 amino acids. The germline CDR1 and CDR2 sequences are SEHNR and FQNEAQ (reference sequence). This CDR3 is CASSFPNQAQHF. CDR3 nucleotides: TGTGCCAGCAGCTTCCCGAACCAGGCCCAGCATTTT.